This TCR beta chain stems from a study of cytomegalovirus exposure and HLA in healthy donors (dated by TCRdb to the late 2010s). At the level of the whole study: According to an earlier analysis of around 600 of the donors, about 179 million T cells yielded 117 million unique TCR beta sequences and around 300 Gb of sequence data. Among some 400 genotyped donors of the cohort, an average of roughly 230,000 unique TCR beta nucleotide sequences was sequenced per donor, of which 15% to 20% were non-productive. In addition to the first cohort of around 670 subjects, a separate validation cohort of under 150 different subjects was used. An earlier analysis of about 600 of the donors used high-throughput TCR beta sequencing to judge whether each TCR beta V gene segment behaved as functional or pseudogenic. Alongside the repertoire data, information on donor age, sex, ethnicity and CMV serostatus was compiled. To predict cytomegalovirus infection status, the study brought together high-throughput TCR immunosequencing, statistical association of individual TCRs with disease status, and machine learning. Every repertoire in the discovery cohort had been generated on one and the same sequencing platform. A later analysis re-examined previously published TCR beta repertoires from more than 650 donors and added high-resolution HLA genotyping to investigate patterns of TCR occurrence. In a later genetic analysis, genome-wide SNP genotypes for about 65% of the roughly 670 donors were used, and that subset was treated as a discovery cohort. Typing coverage varied by locus: about 629-630 donors for A, B, C, DRB1 and DQB1; 522 for DQA1; more than 600 for DPA1; more than 450 for DPB1. The study was designed to test whether signatures of past pathogen exposure could be identified by cataloging public T cell receptors. In the later analysis, no new phenotypic data were used to find candidate immune exposures; instead, reliance was placed on TCR beta sequences and their occurrence across donors. A handful of DR-DQ haplotypes were treated as single units for association and clustering because of strong linkage in the cohort. An early release covering approximately 600 HLA-typed donors comprised approximately 290 gigabases of sequencing data and 85 million or so unique TCR sequences. The genetic ancestry cluster associated with self-reported Caucasian donors included roughly 84% of the approximately 430 genotyped donors. HLA typing covered class I and class II loci at four-digit resolution. The study profiled the T cell repertoires of about 720 subjects by immunosequencing and related them to cytomegalovirus serostatus. Results and caveats for the whole study, not just this receptor: Most CMV-associated TCR beta chains appeared to be HLA-restricted in a later analysis, and the HLA associations seemed to be driven largely by CMV exposure. Across donors, most TCR sequences were observed very rarely, whereas some public TCRs were present in many individuals. According to the authors, the approach could potentially be generalized to other disease states and immunological phenotypes. HLA typing was unavailable for some donors at each locus, so association tests used only the typed subset. Correlated functional status among segregating V segments might be attributable to linkage disequilibrium, but an unknown experimental factor could not be ruled out. Because counts were too low, approximately 15 rarely observed V segments, including chromosome 9 orphons, were excluded from the earlier analysis of 587 of the donors. Presence/absence analyses assumed roughly uniform sequencing depth across donors, an assumption that may not hold. In a later analysis, HLA-associated TCR beta chains showed more clonal expansion and lower generation probabilities than non-associated chains that were equally common. A group of highly shared sequence variants was considered likely to be a technical artifact of the sequencing pipeline. In a later genetic analysis, a missense DCLRE1C variant was associated with V-gene and J-gene trimming of TCR beta chains, and the association was replicated in an independent cohort. In this cohort, only TCR beta chains were sequenced, and detectable features were limited by the absence of alpha or paired-chain data. A few of the identified cytomegalovirus-associated TCR beta chains were confirmed in vitro to be specific for cytomegalovirus antigens. In an earlier analysis of around 600 of the donors, most TCR beta V segments were observed in productive rearrangements about 87% or about 30% of the time, broadly matching IMGT annotations. Some IMGT-functional V segments, including TRBV6-2 and TRBV6-3, could not be distinguished by the 87-base-pair reads and were therefore excluded. Cytomegalovirus status was reported to be diagnosed by the classifier with high specificity and sensitivity in both the original and validation cohorts. A later analysis associated 15,000 or so TCR beta sequences with specific HLA alleles at a false discovery rate of 0.05. The only immune exposure information available for the cohort was CMV serostatus. The study gave a list of 150 to 200 TCR beta chains associated with cytomegalovirus. A further reported finding was that TCR beta sequences accurately predicted the HLA-A and HLA-B alleles for most subjects in the first cohort. In a later analysis, the rate of TCR association differed among HLA loci, with DRB1 alleles having the most associated TCRs and HLA-C alleles having the fewest. Strong co-occurrence of HLA alleles, especially DR and DQ, made assigning TCR associations to individual alleles difficult. A later analysis reported that several top co-occurrence clusters appeared linked to parvovirus B19, influenza, CMV and Epstein-Barr virus. In a later genetic analysis, fewer N-insertions in productive TCRs were reported among donors in an Asian-associated ancestry cluster than the approximately 710-donor mean.

Library method: the immunoSEQ multiplex PCR assay. The multiplex PCR relied on a mix of 60 forward primers for TCR Vbeta segments and 13 reverse primers for TCR Jbeta segments. The CDR3 region of rearranged TCR beta genes was amplified from genomic DNA by a multiplex PCR assay. Amplified TCR beta libraries were sequenced as 87-base-pair reads on the Illumina HiSeq System. From the authors' description of their analysis: A later analysis counted approximately 76 million unique TCR beta chains across the 500 to 850 repertoires, and around 9.9 million of these chains were shared by at least two donors. To remove PCR and sequencing errors, raw reads were error-corrected and collapsed into unique sequences using a nearest-neighbor algorithm that merged closely related sequences. V, D and J gene segments were assigned by aligning CDR3 sequences to IMGT reference sequences. For a sequence to be retained, a match of at least six nucleotides to both a V gene segment and a J gene segment was required. Rearrangements were classified as productive when the CDR3 lacked stop codons and remained in frame with V and J, and all other rearrangements were classified as non-productive. CDR3 was defined according to IMGT convention as the region running from the second conserved V-encoded cysteine to the conserved J-encoded phenylalanine. In an earlier analysis of approximately 500 of the donors, sequences lacking an unambiguous match to a single V gene segment were excluded. An earlier analysis of 450 to 650 of the donors called V segments functional above 56.7% productive rearrangements and segregating when the between-donor standard deviation exceeded 5%. A statistical classification framework was built to diagnose cytomegalovirus status from the catalog of TCR beta chain sequences. In a later analysis, V and J genes were assigned by comparing TCR nucleotide sequences against IMGT/GENE-DB human TR gene sequences. A later analysis assigned CDR3 sequences and most-parsimonious VDJ recombination scenarios with the TCRdist pipeline. In a later analysis, each TCR beta chain was defined by its CDR3 amino acid sequence together with its V-gene family, and reads lacking a unique V-gene family were excluded. To address suspected cross-contamination and a sequencing artifact, a later analysis removed around 600 highly shared, low-generation-probability nucleotide sequences. In a later analysis, a clonal expansion index for each public chain was calculated from normalized within-repertoire ranks of inferred template counts. Generation probabilities in a later analysis came from a VDJ recombination model fitted to out-of-frame rearrangements, and those results were checked against IGoR. A later analysis scored TCR-TCR, TCR-HLA and TCR-CMV co-occurrence with hypergeometric tests, applying a repertoire-size bias correction to TCR pairs. In a later analysis, false discovery rates were estimated by permuting HLA or CMV assignments 20 times. In a later analysis, co-occurring TCRs were grouped using DBSCAN, with TCRdist sequence similarity added in when clustering inside HLA-allele-positive subsets. Repertoires with fewer than 30,000 or more than 120,000 public chains, plus five repertoires with anomalous nucleotide sharing, were excluded from co-occurrence clustering. Here the immuneACCESS table is served through TCRdb, limited to in-frame sequences with V and J called. Missing clones are a known gap in these copies; in checked studies unresolved V genes cover under half, and the rest lacks a known reason. The V and J calls and clone size come from that table; D and trimming were worked out from the DNA. This sample is represented by about 140,000 clones; roughly three quarters of them were singletons. The ten largest account for more than 3% of the sample.

The cohort comprised under 700 healthy bone marrow donors. At the time of sampling, every cohort member was nominally healthy, though immune exposures that went unrecorded were likely present. The donor was CMV seronegative and was included in the group of several hundred seronegative cohort members. Each donor provided a peripheral blood sample, and peripheral blood mononuclear cells were used for TCR beta sequencing. The Qiagen DNeasy Blood Extraction Kit was used to extract genomic DNA from the blood cell samples. In the case of this clone: What this receptor recognizes is not known. Base qualities are not recorded, but no much larger clone differs from it by a single base.

The trim is 2 bases for V and 2 bases for J, with a gap of 7 bases between the germline ends. Spanning cysteine to phenylalanine, the CDR3 consists of 12 amino acids. The sequence is cut down to CDR3 DNA, 36 bases in frame from base 1. CDR1 and CDR2 were assigned from the germline V gene (reference sequence) as GTSNPN and SVGIG. The rearrangement combines TRBV30 with TRBJ2-7; the D gene cannot be resolved reliably. Sequenced: PBMCs. The clonotype comes from a man aged 18 to 35 in good health and CMV-seronegative. The CDR3 sequence is CAWSPLAYEQYF. The DNA sequence is TGTGCCTGGAGTCCCCTAGCCTACGAGCAGTACTTC.